The 26 T cell receptor beta chains given below trace back to one sample, sequenced in a study of glioma-infiltrating T cells (dated by TCRdb to 2015 to 2016). Instrument used: Illumina MiSeq. The iRepertoire nested amplicon-rescue multiplex PCR (arm-PCR) platform was used to amplify TCR alpha and beta CDR3 regions from RNA. Using fastp trimming at Q25 and MiXCR clonotype assembly, TCRdb reanalyzed the public sequencing data and kept in-frame beta chains. Duplicate CDR3 protein sequences are folded into a single record with the most common DNA and genes. In all, the sample holds around 100,000 distinct CDR3 sequences, and 29% of those were seen once. 35% to 55% of the sample goes to the ten largest clones. The material sequenced was glioma tissue, nonneoplastic brain tissue, or PBMCs (not recorded which). The receptors shown here come from a human donor with low-grade glioma or glioblastoma, undergoing nonglioma brain surgery, or in good health (not recorded which).

This clonotype was counted many times. This chain connects TRBV5-6 to TRBJ2-5, with unresolved D. CDR3 length: 14 residues. The germline V and J ends were trimmed by 2 bases and 3 bases, with 11 bases remaining between them. Looked up from germline, CDR1 is SGHDT and CDR2 is YYEEEE. The CDR3 spells CASSFVVSEETQYF. The CDR3 DNA follows: TGTGCCAGCAGCTTCGTGGTATCGGAAGAGACCCAGTACTTC.

This clonotype was seen only once. Possible read error: a much larger clone is one base away. This sequence joins TRBV7-9 and TRBJ1-6; the D is unclear. CDR1 is SEHNR and CDR2 is FQNEAQ in the germline V gene (reference sequence). The CDR3 is 14 amino acids. Trimming pared 6 bases from V and 6 bases from J, leaving 12 bases between. For the CDR3, the DNA is TGTGCCAGCAGAGGTGGGTCGGGTAATTCACCCCTCCACTTT. Amino acid sequence: CASRGGSGNSPLHF. Variable domain in full (rest from reference TRBV7-9 and TRBJ1-6): DTGVSQNPRHKITKRGQNVTFRCDPISEHNRLYWYRQTLGQGPEFLTYFQNEAQLEKSRLLSDRFSAERPKGSFSTLEIQRTEQGDSAMYLCASRGGSGNSPLHFGNGTRLTVT.

This clonotype was observed many times. This chain connects TRBV6-1 to TRBJ1-4; tentative D call: TRBD1 (5 bases). V gave up 6 bases and J gave up 1 base, with 9 bases separating them. The CDR3 length is 14 residues. Germline loops: CDR1 MNHNS, CDR2 SASEGT. For the CDR3, the DNA is TGTGCCAGCAGCACCGGGGGAACTAATGAAAAACTGTTTTTT. Its protein product is CASSTGGTNEKLFF.

About this clonotype itself: A much larger clone sits a single nucleotide away, making a read error possible. The genes are TRBV12-3 or TRBV12-4 and TRBJ1-2, with D possibly being TRBD1 (5 bases). There are 13 residues in the CDR3. CDR3 sequence (DNA): TGTGCCAGCAGCCGGGGACCTGACTATCGCTACACCTTC. Amino acids: CASSRGPDYRYTF.

A word on this clonotype: This clone may be a read error of a much larger clone one base away. V usage is TRBV20-1 and J usage is TRBJ1-6, with unresolved D. This CDR3 region has 13 residues. V lost 6 bases, J lost 11 bases, and 17 bases lay in between. The germline CDR1 and CDR2 sequences are DFQATT and SNEGSKA (reference sequence). CDR3 sequence: CSAVDSPNPPLHF. The CDR3 DNA follows: TGCAGTGCCGTAGACTCCCCGAATCCACCCCTCCACTTT.

This clonotype has just a few counts. The V gene is TRBV7-8, the J gene TRBJ1-1; 8 positions agree with TRBD1. The CDR3 length is 12 residues. After removal of 8 bases from V and 8 bases from J, the junction contained 7 bases not matched to a gene. CDR1 is SGHVS and CDR2 is FQNEAQ in the germline V gene. CDR3 protein: CASGTGNLEAFF. The DNA for the CDR3 is TGTGCCAGCGGGACAGGAAATTTAGAAGCTTTCTTT.

This clonotype was counted ten times or more. The V call is TRBV3-1, the J call TRBJ1-2, with 7 bases identical to TRBD1. Unmatched junction bases numbered 12, after V lost 4 bases and J lost 4 bases. This CDR3 contains 16 residues. CDR1 is LGHDT, CDR2 YNNKEL, per germline (reference sequence). The CDR3 reads CASSPLGQRNSYGYTF. The CDR3 coding sequence is TGTGCCAGCAGCCCCTTGGGACAGAGAAATAGCTATGGCTACACCTTC.

This clonotype was seen many times. The rearrangement joins TRBV6-2 or TRBV6-3 to TRBJ2-6; 8 bases line up with TRBD2. V lost 2 bases and J lost 13; bases outside the gene matches: 7. CDR3 length: 14 amino acids. Germline-derived CDR1 and CDR2 are MNHEY and SVGEGT. The CDR3 loop is CASSYPGTRGVLTF. In DNA form, the CDR3 reads TGTGCCAGCAGTTACCCGGGGACTAGAGGGGTCCTGACTTTC.

Many counts were recorded for this clonotype. The chain couples TRBV7-8 to TRBJ2-3; no clear D. The CDR3 runs 13 residues. The germline V gene encodes CDR1 SGHVS and CDR2 FQNEAQ. V lost 7 bases to trimming and J lost 1 base, with 9 bases between them. The CDR3 is CASTKSGTDTQYF. The CDR3 DNA sequence: TGTGCCAGCACTAAGAGCGGCACAGATACGCAGTATTTT.

The gene calls are TRBV20-1 and TRBJ2-3; 16 bases are a match to TRBD2. Trimming removed 0 bases from V and 6 bases from J; junction bases left unmatched: 6. CDR3 length equals 17 residues. Germline CDR1 is DFQATT and CDR2 is SNEGSKA (reference sequence). The DNA for the CDR3 is TGCAGTGCTAGAGAGGGGACTAGCGGGGGGGCCCGCGATACGCAGTATTTT. This sequence encodes CSAREGTSGGARDTQYF.

Remarks on this clonotype: A much more abundant neighbour one base away suggests this may be a read error. The rearrangement links TRBV6-5 to TRBJ2-7; TRBD1 matches 11 bases. Germline V gene lookup returns CDR1 MNHEY and CDR2 SVGAGI. After removal of 5 bases from V and 10 bases from J, the junction contained 7 bases not matched to a gene. This CDR3 spans 13 amino acids. CDR3 DNA sequence: TGTGCCAGCAGTAACCCGGGACAGGGGGTACAGTACTTC. This encodes CASSNPGQGVQYF.

This clonotype was seen repeatedly, ten times or more. At one end, the junction sequence differs from germline, possibly due to a read error. This sequence joins TRBV7-2 and TRBJ2-3, with D uncertain. This CDR3 spans 12 amino acids. Germline V gene data show CDR1 as SGHTA and CDR2 as FQGNSA. CDR3 DNA sequence: TGCGCCAGCAGCCGCGGACCAGATACGCAGTATTTT. Its protein product is CASSRGPDTQYF. Supplemented by reference TRBV7-2 and TRBJ2-3, the full variable domain reads GAGVSQSPSNKVTEKGKDVELRCDPISGHTALYWYRQSLGQGLEFLIYFQGNSAPDKSGLPSDRFSAERTGGSVSTLTIQRTQQEDSAVYLCASSRGPDTQYFGPGTRLTVL.

This clonotype was counted between two and nine times. V and J are TRBV29-1 and TRBJ1-6, with D uncertain. Germline CDR1 and CDR2: SQVTM and ANQGSEA. The germline V and J ends were trimmed by 6 bases and 3 bases, with 15 bases remaining between them. The CDR3 runs to 15 residues. CDR3 loop: CSVRVDGHYNSPLHF. The CDR3 region has the DNA TGCAGCGTGAGGGTGGATGGGCACTATAATTCACCCCTCCACTTT. The full variable domain, its missing parts supplied by reference TRBV29-1 and TRBJ1-6, is SAVISQKPSRDICQRGTSLTIQCQVDSQVTMMFWYRQQPGQSLTLIATANQGSEATYESGFVIDKFPISRPNLTFSTLTVSNMSPEDSSIYLCSVRVDGHYNSPLHFGNGTRLTVT.

As concerns this clonotype: A much bigger clone sits one base away, suggesting this may be a read error. CDR3 loop: CASSDRFSIKGRPQHF. The CDR3 nucleotides are TGTGCCAGCAGTGATAGGTTTTCGATCAAGGGCCGGCCCCAGCATTTT. This sequence joins TRBV2 and TRBJ1-5; D remains unclear. Germline V CDR1 and CDR2: SNHLY, FYNNEI. The CDR3 extends over 16 amino acids. Trimming cost V 3 bases and J 9 bases, with 21 bases left between them.

A note on this clonotype: One end of the junction varies from germline; a read error may be responsible. CDR3 nucleotide sequence: TGTGACAGCAGCCTCGGGGGGGGCATTAAGTACTTC. Its protein is CDSSLGGGIKYF. The V and J genes are TRBV7-2 and TRBJ2-4; TRBD2 matches at 8 bases. Germline V gene sequence: CDR1 SGHTA, CDR2 FQGNSA. The CDR3 contains 12 residues. The whole variable domain, filled in from reference TRBV7-2 and TRBJ2-4, reads GAGVSQSPSNKVTEKGKDVELRCDPISGHTALYWYRQSLGQGLEFLIYFQGNSAPDKSGLPSDRFSAERTGGSVSTLTIQRTQQEDSAVYLCDSSLGGGIKYFGAGTRLSVL.

The chain has TRBV5-5 and TRBJ2-3; 7 bases map to TRBD1. V trimming: 0 bases; J trimming: 0 bases; junction bases outside the gene matches: 4. CDR1 is SGHKS, CDR2 YYEKEE, per germline (reference sequence). The CDR3 loop spans 16 amino acids. CDR3 residues: CASSLGQGLSTDTQYF. CDR3 DNA sequence: TGTGCCAGCAGCTTGGGACAGGGCCTTAGCACAGATACGCAGTATTTT.

V is TRBV10-3 and J is TRBJ2-7, with D maybe TRBD1 (6 bases). Trimming took off 6 bases at V and 2 bases at J, with 14 bases between the two ends. The CDR3 runs 14 residues. The germline V gene encodes CDR1 ENHRY and CDR2 SYGVKD. DNA of the CDR3: TGTGCCATCAGCCCGGGACAATCCACCTACGAGCAGTACTTC. This sequence encodes CAISPGQSTYEQYF.

V gene TRBV24-1 combines with J gene TRBJ2-2; 9 bases align to TRBD2. V was clipped by 3 bases and J by 2 bases; unmatched bases: 9. This CDR3 spans 18 amino acids. The V gene's germline CDR1 is KGHDR and CDR2 SFDVKD. CDR3 in amino acids: CATSDQNSGTSNTGELFF. The DNA of the CDR3 is TGTGCCACCAGTGATCAGAATAGCGGGACTAGCAACACCGGGGAGCTGTTTTTT.

The chain has TRBV7-2 and TRBJ2-7; TRBD1 matches 7 bases. The CDR3 contains 15 residues. Germline CDR1 reads SGHTA; CDR2 reads FQGNSA. Germline trimming cut 1 base from V and 3 bases from J; bases unmatched to any gene: 6. CDR3 sequence (DNA): TGTGCCAGCAGCTTAGGTGAGGGGGCGGGCTACGAGCAGTACTTC. Protein: CASSLGEGAGYEQYF.

The sample holds many counts of this clonotype. The V gene is TRBV20-1, the J gene TRBJ2-1; tentatively, D is TRBD1 (6 bases). The CDR3 runs 14 residues. The V end lost 5 bases, the J end lost 5 bases, and 16 bases lay between the germline ends. CDR1 and CDR2 from the germline V gene are DFQATT and SNEGSKA (reference sequence). CDR3 coding DNA: TGCAGTGCTCTCAAGGGGGTCGTGAACAATGAGCAGTTCTTC. This gives the protein CSALKGVVNNEQFF.

This chain uses TRBV6-2 or TRBV6-3 with TRBJ2-1; D uncertain. CDR3 length equals 13 residues. V lost 7 bases, J lost 5 bases, and 12 bases lay in between. The germline V gene encodes CDR1 MNHEY and CDR2 SVGEGT. The CDR3: CASTPQWHNEQFF. CDR3 nucleotides: TGTGCCAGCACCCCACAGTGGCACAATGAGCAGTTCTTC.

This clonotype was counted at least ten times. CDR3 nucleotides: TGCAGTGCTAGGGCAGGTGGGACAGGGAATCGAAATTCACCCCTCCACTTT. Encoded protein: CSARAGGTGNRNSPLHF. The rearrangement joins TRBV20-1 to TRBJ1-6; 9 positions agree with TRBD1. The ends lost 3 bases at V and 7 bases at J; junction bases unmatched: 13. Germline values: CDR1 DFQATT, CDR2 SNEGSKA (reference sequence). This CDR3 has 17 residues.

This clonotype was seen once. A much larger clone lies a single base off, so this may be a read error. The gene calls are TRBV2 and TRBJ1-6; D remains unclear. Looked up from germline, CDR1 is SNHLY and CDR2 is FYNNEI. CDR3 length equals 15 residues. The DNA for the CDR3 is TGTGCCAGCAGTGAAAGGTTTTCGATCAATTCAACCCTCCACTTT. This encodes CASSERFSINSTLHF.

With respect to this clonotype: A much larger clonotype is one base distant, so this may be a read error. CDR3 sequence (DNA): TGTGCCAGCAGCTTTCAGACAGGGTACCGAGAGACCCAGTACTTC. It specifies CASSFQTGYRETQYF. This chain links TRBV7-2 with TRBJ2-5; TRBD1 matches 7 bases. Germline V lookup: CDR1 SGHTA, CDR2 FQGNSA. The CDR3 consists of 15 residues. V trimming: 3 bases; J trimming: 4 bases; junction bases outside the gene matches: 8.

This clonotype came up many times. The chain couples TRBV7-3 to TRBJ1-1; D uncertain. This CDR3 region has 14 residues. Germline loops: CDR1 SGHTA, CDR2 FQGTGA. The germline V and J ends were trimmed by 0 bases and 1 base, with 6 bases remaining between them. The CDR3 nucleotides are TGTGCCAGCAGCTTAACGTTCGAGAACACTGAAGCTTTCTTT. Its protein is CASSLTFENTEAFF.

The chain carries TRBV2 and TRBJ1-4; D remains ambiguous. Germline V lookup: CDR1 SNHLY, CDR2 FYNNEI. V gave up 8 bases and J gave up 0 bases, with 10 bases separating them. CDR3 length: 14 residues. The CDR3 DNA reads TGTGCCAGCCTCGAGTCGGCAACTAATGAAAAACTGTTTTTT. Protein: CASLESATNEKLFF. The entire variable domain, with the rest obtained from reference TRBV2 and TRBJ1-4, is as follows: EPEVTQTPSHQVTQMGQEVILRCVPISNHLYFYWYRQILGQKVEFLVSFYNNEISEKSEIFDDQFSVERPDGSNFTLKIRSTKLEDSAMYFCASLESATNEKLFFGSGTQLSVL.